This T cell receptor beta chain is from a study of CD8+CD57+ T cells in acquired aplastic anemia. For the study at large: CD4+ and CD8+ cells, once sorted, gave DNA averaging around 3.2 ug. Findings and limits, study-wide: Between patients and controls, CD8+ Simpson's diversity did not vary significantly. Patients shared 25 to 35 CD8+ CDR3 sequences with controls.

A note on this clonotype: Its antigen is currently unknown.

Deletions cut 2 bases from V and 0 bases from J, with 11 bases between. CDR1 is KGHDR and CDR2 is SFDVKD in the germline V gene. The CDR3 runs 16 residues. Profiling that covered TCR beta VDJ and CDR3 relied on genomic DNA as its template. TCRdb processed the reads anew with MiXCR; each CDR3 protein has one entry. The table shows under 250,000 distinct CDR3 sequences, with more than 45% occurring only once. CD8+CD57+ cell expansion had been shown by flow cytometry in patients chosen for sequencing. Patients were untreated when blood was sampled. This rearrangement joins TRBV24-1 to TRBJ2-3; D is uncertain. This sequence was found in a human donor with aplastic anemia. The sequenced material came from sorted CD4+, CD8+, or CD8+CD57+ T cells (not recorded which) from PBMCs. The DNA for the CDR3 is TGTGCCACCAGTGATTCTGGACGAAGAAGCACAGATACGCAGTATTTT. As protein: CATSDSGRRSTDTQYF.